The entry below describes one T cell receptor beta chain. This entry belongs to a study of beta chain features in type 1 diabetes. The whole isolated RNA underwent reverse transcription, so sequencing captured expressed TCRB transcripts. Some clones are missing from TCRdb's copy, which holds only in-frame ones; the method was immunoSEQ multiplex PCR. The data hold roughly 300,000 clones, with 6.5% to 10% observed a single time. This receptor was obtained from a young woman in good health. Sequenced sample: central memory CD4+ T cells from blood.

The CDR3 bases are TGCGCCAGCAGCTTGGCGGCTAGCGGGAAGGGTGAGCAGTACTTC. Translating it yields CASSLAASGKGEQYF. The J gene is TRBJ2-7, the V gene TRBV5-1, with 9 nucleotides matching TRBD2. The V gene end was trimmed by 0 bases and the J gene end by 7 bases; junction bases not matched to a gene: 8. The CDR3 is 15 residues long. CDR1 is SGHRS and CDR2 is YFSETQ in the germline V gene.